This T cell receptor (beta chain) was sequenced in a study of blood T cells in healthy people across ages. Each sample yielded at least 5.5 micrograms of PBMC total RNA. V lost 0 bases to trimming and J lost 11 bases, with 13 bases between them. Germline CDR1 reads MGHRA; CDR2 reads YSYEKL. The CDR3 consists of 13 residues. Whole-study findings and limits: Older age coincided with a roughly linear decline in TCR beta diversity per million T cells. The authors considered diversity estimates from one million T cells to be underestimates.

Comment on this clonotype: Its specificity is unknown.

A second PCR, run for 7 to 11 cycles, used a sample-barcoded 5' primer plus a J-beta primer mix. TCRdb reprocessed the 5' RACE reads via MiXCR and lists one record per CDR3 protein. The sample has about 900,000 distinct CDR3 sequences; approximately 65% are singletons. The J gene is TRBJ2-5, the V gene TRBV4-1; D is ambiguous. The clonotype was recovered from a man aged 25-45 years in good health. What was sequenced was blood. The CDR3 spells CASSQEPGSKQYF. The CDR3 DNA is TGCGCCAGCAGCCAAGAGCCGGGTAGCAAGCAGTACTTC.